The T cell receptor beta chain described here comes from a study of type 1 and type 2 diabetes patients. The CDR3 is 12 residues long. V lost 1 base and J lost 8, with 8 bases in between. Germline CDR1 and CDR2: LNHDA and SQIVND (reference sequence). This clonotype was counted at least ten times. The antigen is not known. Study-wide results and limits: Some T1D-only expanded clones might appear in more T2D or control samples. Type 2 diabetes repertoires were more diverse than type 1 diabetes repertoires.

Peripheral blood, 7.5 to 10 milliliters per participant, was collected. Genomic DNA was the PCR template. Amplification of the beta chain CDR3 used 30 forward and 13 reverse multiplex primers. TCRdb itself ran the multiplex PCR reads through MiXCR, one entry per CDR3 protein. Of around 300,000 distinct CDR3 sequences listed, around 47% were seen once; the top ten hold around 15%. The chain links TRBV19 to TRBJ1-2; D may be TRBD1 (5 bases). The sample comprised peripheral blood mononuclear cells (PBMCs). This clonotype originated in a man between 18 and 35 years old with type 2 diabetes. The DNA of the CDR3 is TGTGCCAGTAGTATAGGGGGGGACGGCTACACCTTC. Protein: CASSIGGDGYTF.